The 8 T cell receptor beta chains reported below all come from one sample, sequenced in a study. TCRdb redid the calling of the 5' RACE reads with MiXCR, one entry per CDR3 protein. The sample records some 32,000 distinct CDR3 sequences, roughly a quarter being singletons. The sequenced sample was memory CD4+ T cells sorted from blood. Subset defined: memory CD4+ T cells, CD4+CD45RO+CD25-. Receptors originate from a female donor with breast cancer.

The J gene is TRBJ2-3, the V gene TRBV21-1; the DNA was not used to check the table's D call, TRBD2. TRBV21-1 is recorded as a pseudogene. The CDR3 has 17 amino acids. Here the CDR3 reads CASSEATSGTSEDTQYF. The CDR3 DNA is TGTGCCAGCAGCGAGGCGACTAGCGGGACCTCGGAAGATACGCAGTATTTT.

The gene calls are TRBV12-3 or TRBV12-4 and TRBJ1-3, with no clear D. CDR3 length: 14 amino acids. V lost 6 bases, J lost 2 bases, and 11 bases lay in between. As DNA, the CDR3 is TGTGCCAGCAGGCAACCAGGAGCTGGAAACACCATATATTTT. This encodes CASRQPGAGNTIYF.

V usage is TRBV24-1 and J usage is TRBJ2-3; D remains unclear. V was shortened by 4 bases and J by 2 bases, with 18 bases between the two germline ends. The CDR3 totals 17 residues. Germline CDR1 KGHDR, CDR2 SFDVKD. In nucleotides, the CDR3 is TGTGCCACCAGTGACGGACGGTATTTTGGAGTCACAGATACGCAGTATTTT. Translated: CATSDGRYFGVTDTQYF.

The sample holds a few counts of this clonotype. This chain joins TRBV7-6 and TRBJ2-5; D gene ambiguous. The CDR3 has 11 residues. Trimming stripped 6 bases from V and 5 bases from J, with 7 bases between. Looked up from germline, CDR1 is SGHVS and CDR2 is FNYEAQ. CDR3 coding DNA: TGTGCCAGCAGGAACCGGGAGACCCAGTACTTC. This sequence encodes CASRNRETQYF.

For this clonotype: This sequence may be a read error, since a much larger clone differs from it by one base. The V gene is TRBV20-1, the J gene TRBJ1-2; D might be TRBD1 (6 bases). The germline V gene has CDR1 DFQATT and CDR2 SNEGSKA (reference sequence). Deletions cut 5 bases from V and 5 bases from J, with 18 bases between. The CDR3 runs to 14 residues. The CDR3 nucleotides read TGCAGTGCTCAGGCACAGGGAGGGGCTTATGGCTACACCTTC. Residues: CSAQAQGGAYGYTF.

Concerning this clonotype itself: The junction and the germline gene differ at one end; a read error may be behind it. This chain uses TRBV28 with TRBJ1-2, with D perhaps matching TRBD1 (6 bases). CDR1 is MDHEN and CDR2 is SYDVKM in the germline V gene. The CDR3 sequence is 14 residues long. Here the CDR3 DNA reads TGTGCCAGCAGCTTATACAGGGATAGCTATGGCTACACCTTC. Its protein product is CASSLYRDSYGYTF.

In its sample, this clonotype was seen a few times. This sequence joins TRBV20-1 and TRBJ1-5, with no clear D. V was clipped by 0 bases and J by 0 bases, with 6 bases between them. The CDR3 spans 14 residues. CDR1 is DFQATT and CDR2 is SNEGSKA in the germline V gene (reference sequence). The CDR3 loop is CSARDRNSNQPQHF. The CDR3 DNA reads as TGCAGTGCTAGAGACAGGAATAGCAATCAGCCCCAGCATTTT.

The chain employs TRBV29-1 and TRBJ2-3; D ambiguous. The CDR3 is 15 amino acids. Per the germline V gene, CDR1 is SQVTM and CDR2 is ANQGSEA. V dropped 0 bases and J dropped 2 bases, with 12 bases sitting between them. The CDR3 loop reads CSVEDYGRPTDTQYF. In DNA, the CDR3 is TGCAGCGTTGAAGATTACGGGCGGCCCACAGATACGCAGTATTTT.